This record covers a single TCR beta chain. Its antigen is undetermined. There are 11 residues in the CDR3. Trimming left V 3 bases short and J 8 bases short, with 7 bases between. Using its own MiXCR run on the reads, TCRdb lists one record per CDR3 protein. The sample includes approximately 49,000 distinct CDR3 sequences, more than 15% of them seen just once. The data were taken from a study of T cell repertoires in cytomegalovirus infection. Study summary: CMV epitopes in the study were HLA-C-restricted (recently identified) and HLA-B-restricted (well studied).

General observations from the study: Cumulative public TCR beta family frequency identified CMV carriers with the relevant HLA.

The receptor was isolated from a human donor in good health (CMV status not recorded). Some clones in this sample may be carry-over from other donors' samples. The chain combines TRBV12-3 or TRBV12-4 with TRBJ1-1; D not certain. Sequences were derived from CD8+ T cells from cultured PBMCs, sampled from culture after CMV antigen stimulation. The CDR3 DNA sequence: TGTGCCAGCAGTTTTGCCCGCGAAGCTTTCTTT. It translates to CASSFAREAFF.